What follows are 4 T cell receptor beta chains derived from one specimen sequenced in a study of cytomegalovirus exposure and HLA in healthy donors (dated 2017 in TCRdb). Libraries were built with the immunoSEQ multiplex PCR assay. The multiplex PCR relied on a mix of 60 forward primers for TCR Vbeta segments and 13 reverse primers for TCR Jbeta segments. TCRdb limited this immuneACCESS table to in-frame rearrangements with V and J called. A share of clones is missing; checked studies link under half to unresolved V genes, and the rest is unexplained. Here the sample has 130,000 or so clones; approximately 80% occur a single time. The ten most abundant clones make up under 6.5% of the sample. Sequencing was done on a sample of PBMCs. The receptors stem from a man younger than 35 in good health and CMV-seropositive.

Concerning this clone itself: At one boundary the junction diverges from the germline segment, which might be a read error. V usage is TRBV7-7 and J usage is TRBJ2-5, with 13 bases identical to TRBD2. CDR3 length equals 16 residues. CDR1 is SSHAT, CDR2 FNYEAQ, per germline (reference sequence). The CDR3 sequence is CASSLGLAGEKETQYF. DNA for the CDR3: TGTGCTAGCAGCCTCGGACTAGCGGGGGAGAAAGAGACCCAGTACTTC.

The chain has TRBV6-1 and TRBJ1-2; 9 bases agree with TRBD1. CDR1 and CDR2 (germline): MNHNS, SASEGT. V was pared by 6 bases and J by 1 base, with 6 bases of the junction left unmatched. The CDR3 loop spans 15 amino acids. The CDR3 nucleotides read TGTGCCAGCAGCTCCAAGGGACAGGGTAACTATGGCTACACCTTC. Translation gives CASSSKGQGNYGYTF.

The rearrangement joins TRBV18 to TRBJ1-5, with a possible D match to TRBD1 (5 bases). Trimming stripped 0 bases from V and 5 bases from J, with 11 bases between. Per the germline V gene, CDR1 is KGHSH and CDR2 is LQKENI. This CDR3 has 15 amino acids. In DNA, the CDR3 is TGTGCCAGCTCACCACCGGGGCCAGATCATCAGCCCCAGCATTTT. It translates to CASSPPGPDHQPQHF. Supplemented by reference TRBV18 and TRBJ1-5, the full variable domain reads NAGVMQNPRHLVRRRGQEARLRCSPMKGHSHVYWYRQLPEEGLKFMVYLQKENIIDESGMPKERFSAEFPKEGPSILRIQQVVRGDSAAYFCASSPPGPDHQPQHFGDGTRLSIL.

The J gene is TRBJ1-2, the V gene TRBV4-1; a weak D match, TRBD1 (5 bases). CDR1 is MGHRA, CDR2 YSYEKL, per germline. V lost 3 bases and J lost 4, with 18 bases in between. The CDR3 extends over 16 amino acids. The CDR3 loop is CASSQPRDFRPYGYTF. For the CDR3, the DNA is TGCGCCAGCAGCCAGCCTAGGGACTTTCGGCCCTATGGCTACACCTTC.